This T cell receptor beta chain was recovered during a study of blood T cells in healthy people across ages. The CDR3 extends over 14 amino acids. CDR1 and CDR2 from the germline V gene are LGHNA and YNFKEQ. V lost 1 base, J lost 7 bases, and 13 bases lay in between. For the second PCR, which ran for about 7 to 12 cycles, a sample-barcoded 5' primer and a J-beta primer mix were used. In TCRdb, the 5' RACE reads were re-called with MiXCR into one record per CDR3 protein. The table lists roughly 800,000 distinct CDR3 sequences, approximately 25% of them singletons. This sample was shared with a second study, whose subject was T cells of mothers and their children.

The V and J genes are TRBV4-2 and TRBJ1-2; D perhaps matches TRBD1 (6 bases). Sequenced input: blood. The receptor was derived from a boy aged 5-17 years in good health. This CDR3 is CASSQVEQGTGYTF. CDR3 sequence (DNA): TGTGCCAGCAGCCAAGTCGAGCAGGGGACTGGCTACACCTTC.